The source of this TCR beta chain is a study of cytotoxic CD8 clonotypes in ibrutinib-treated CLL. This CDR3 region has 14 residues. The germline V gene has CDR1 MNHNS and CDR2 SASEGT. The V segment lost 6 bases and the J segment 5 bases; nucleotides outside the gene matches: 8. General observations from the study: There were differences in sampling times between sustained-remission and progressing patients. Higher circulating CD8+ T-cell counts strongly accompanied higher baseline clonality, above age-matched healthy donors.

Target depth was 1 in 200,000 to 1 in 1 million T cells, about 10x per clonotype. Repertoires were generated with immunoSEQ multiplex PCR, while TCRdb's copy carries only in-frame clones and drops some. The table has around 7,900 clones, 70% to 75% seen once; the top ten hold about two fifths. Notes on this clone: Its antigen is unknown.

Sequencing was performed on PBMCs, taken before ibrutinib treatment. This clonotype was sampled from a human donor with chronic lymphocytic leukemia. The chain is built from TRBV6-1 and TRBJ2-5, with 8 bases fitting TRBD1. CDR3 residues: CASRVPGGAETQYF. Written as DNA, the CDR3 is TGTGCCAGCAGAGTCCCAGGGGGCGCGGAGACCCAGTACTTC.